These 8 T cell receptor beta chains came from one sample sequenced in a study of beta chain features in type 1 diabetes. Since all of the isolated RNA was reverse transcribed, expressed TCRB transcripts were what got sequenced. Profiled with immunoSEQ multiplex PCR; TCRdb holds only in-frame clones, not every one. This table holds under 350,000 clones, approximately 8.1% found once. The sample comprised central memory CD4+ T cells from blood. The receptor source for this set is a woman aged 18-29 years in good health.

In its sample, this clone was seen a few times. The rearrangement joins TRBV4-2 to TRBJ1-4; a weak D match, TRBD1 (6 bases). Germline-derived CDR1 and CDR2 are LGHNA and YNFKEQ. This CDR3 comprises 16 residues. Trimming removed 3 bases at V and 4 bases at J, with 15 bases between. Here the CDR3 DNA reads TGTGCCAGCAGCCAGCTTGGACAGTCCAATAATGAAAAACTGTTTTTT. As protein: CASSQLGQSNNEKLFF.

In this sample, this clone turned up a few times. The J gene is TRBJ1-3, the V gene TRBV18; D gene unclear. This CDR3 contains 16 residues. CDR1 is KGHSH, CDR2 LQKENI, per germline. With 2 bases removed from V and 0 bases from J, the gap between germline ends came to 11 bases. CDR3 DNA sequence: TGTGCCAGCTCACCAGCAGGACCCAGCTCTGGAAACACCATATATTTT. Its protein is CASSPAGPSSGNTIYF.

This clone came up a few times. The chain is built from TRBV29-1 and TRBJ1-1, with 7 positions matching TRBD1. Germline assignment: CDR1 SQVTM and CDR2 ANQGSEA. Unmatched junction bases numbered 7, after V lost 5 bases and J lost 1 base. The CDR3 runs to 14 residues. DNA for the CDR3: TGCAGCGTTAAAAAGGGACAGCCGAACACTGAAGCTTTCTTT. Residues: CSVKKGQPNTEAFF.

DNA for the CDR3: TGTGCCAGCAGCTTAGGTCCGGGGGCTGGAAACACCATATATTTT. This gives the protein CASSLGPGAGNTIYF. The rearrangement links TRBV7-3 to TRBJ1-3; D is perhaps TRBD1 (5 bases). With 2 bases removed from V and 2 bases from J, the gap between germline ends came to 10 bases. Germline CDR1 and CDR2: SGHTA and FQGTGA. The CDR3 runs 15 residues.

This clone showed up just a few times. This sequence joins TRBV2 and TRBJ2-1; D call uncertain. V was trimmed by 6 bases and J by 2 bases, leaving 11 bases between them. Germline V gives CDR1 SNHLY, CDR2 FYNNEI. The CDR3 has 14 amino acids. CDR3 sequence: CASSSTQTYNEQFF. The CDR3 DNA is TGTGCCAGCAGCTCAACACAGACCTACAATGAGCAGTTCTTC.

Regarding this clone: One base away lies a much larger clone, so this may be a sequencing read error. The chain uses TRBV19 and TRBJ2-1, with 8 bases fitting TRBD1. V shed 6 bases, J shed 0 bases, and the junction held 4 bases outside the gene matches. Germline CDR1 and CDR2: LNHDA and SQIVND (reference sequence). The CDR3 sequence is 15 residues long. Here the CDR3 reads CASSSGQGSYNEQFF. The CDR3 DNA reads TGTGCCAGTAGCAGCGGACAGGGCTCCTACAATGAGCAGTTCTTC. Based on the CDR3 plus reference TRBV19 and TRBJ2-1, the full variable domain is DGGITQSPKYLFRKEGQNVTLSCEQNLNHDAMYWYRQDPGQGLRLIYYSQIVNDFQKGDIAEGYSVSREKKESFPLTVTSAQKNPTAFYLCASSSGQGSYNEQFFGPGTRLTVL.

In this sample, this clone turned up a few times. The genes are TRBV14 and TRBJ2-3; TRBD2 agrees at 8 bases. The V gene end was trimmed by 4 bases and the J gene end by 6 bases; junction bases not matched to a gene: 15. The CDR3 spans 17 residues. CDR1 is SGHDN, CDR2 FVKESK, per germline. CDR3 in amino acids: CASSRPTSAGGGDTQYF. The CDR3 coding sequence is TGTGCCAGCAGCCGCCCTACGTCCGCGGGAGGAGGGGATACGCAGTATTTT.

This chain links TRBV5-4 with TRBJ1-1, with D possibly TRBD1 on 5 matching bases. With 0 bases removed from V and 6 bases from J, the gap between germline ends came to 9 bases. The germline CDR1 and CDR2 sequences are SGHNT and YYREEE (reference sequence). The CDR3 is 13 residues long. The chain's CDR3 is CASSLAGFPEAFF. DNA for the CDR3: TGTGCCAGCAGCTTGGCAGGGTTCCCTGAAGCTTTCTTT.